A selection of T cell receptor beta chains follows, all from one sample in a study of CD8 T cells in Susac syndrome. TCRdb reprocessed the immunoSEQ multiplex PCR reads with MiXCR, giving one entry per CDR3 protein. The repertoire has fewer than 150,000 distinct CDR3 sequences, approximately 89% of them found once; the top ten carry approximately 0.24%. The sequenced sample consisted of CD8+ T cells from PBMCs. The receptor source for this set is a human donor with multiple sclerosis. Both conserved end residues are trimmed from each CDR3.

J,V,CDR3
TRBJ2-3,TRBV12-3/TRBV12-4,ASSPRLAITDTQY
TRBJ2-5,TRBV24-1,ATGSDRDYQETQY
TRBJ2-2,TRBV5-4,ASSPGAVRGATGELF
TRBJ1-2,TRBV29-1,SVTTGDDYSYT
TRBJ1-1,TRBV19,ASSKDRVEAF
TRBJ1-5,TRBV30,AWSVLGGHSQPQH
TRBJ1-1,TRBV19,ASSMGADTEAF
TRBJ2-7,TRBV27,ASSLAHSYEQY
TRBJ2-1,TRBV24-1,ATTGAGAGEQF
TRBJ2-1,TRBV4-3,ASSQSPAGIYNEQF
TRBJ1-5,TRBV4-1,ASSQDPARVGYQPQH
TRBJ2-5,TRBV11-2,ASSLGIGRRAQETQY
TRBJ2-1,TRBV12-3/TRBV12-4,ASSPGSDEQF
TRBJ2-7,TRBV30,AWKFGQGSYEQY
TRBJ1-1,TRBV12-3/TRBV12-4,ASSSGLLGTEAF
TRBJ1-1,TRBV5-8,ASSLSWGITEAF
TRBJ2-1,TRBV20-1,SGGGLGRWAVNEQF
TRBJ2-3,TRBV5-1,ASSLWLAAGTDTQY
TRBJ1-1,TRBV6-6,ASSYSIDGPGAF
TRBJ2-1,TRBV30,AWRGLAGEQF
TRBJ2-5,TRBV19,ASTPGLAGGRETQY
TRBJ2-7,TRBV7-9,ASSPLRGEQY
TRBJ2-7,TRBV29-1,SVLLISLGPSDSYEQY
TRBJ2-1,TRBV4-2,ASSQEAASYNEQF
TRBJ2-7,TRBV7-9,ASSLGGTSSYEQY
TRBJ2-1,TRBV7-9,ASSPRTSGDYNEQF
TRBJ2-4,TRBV12-3/TRBV12-4,ASRQSLAGIQY
TRBJ1-2,TRBV9,ASNYRGGYT
TRBJ2-7,TRBV20-1,SARPDRGSSYEQY
TRBJ1-3,TRBV20-1,SARGTFDSGNTIY
TRBJ2-5,TRBV3-1,ASSQVSSGRSQETQY
TRBJ2-5,TRBV6-5,ASSPSLYQETQY
TRBJ2-5,TRBV13,ASSPDRGGQETQY
TRBJ2-7,TRBV3-1,ASSQAGQSSYEQY
TRBJ1-5,TRBV6-2/TRBV6-3,ASTEEGARNQPQH
TRBJ1-2,TRBV6-5,ASSFGGTNYGYT
TRBJ2-1,TRBV29-1,SVEVVTYNEQF
TRBJ1-1,TRBV15,ATRLQQGGVDTEAF